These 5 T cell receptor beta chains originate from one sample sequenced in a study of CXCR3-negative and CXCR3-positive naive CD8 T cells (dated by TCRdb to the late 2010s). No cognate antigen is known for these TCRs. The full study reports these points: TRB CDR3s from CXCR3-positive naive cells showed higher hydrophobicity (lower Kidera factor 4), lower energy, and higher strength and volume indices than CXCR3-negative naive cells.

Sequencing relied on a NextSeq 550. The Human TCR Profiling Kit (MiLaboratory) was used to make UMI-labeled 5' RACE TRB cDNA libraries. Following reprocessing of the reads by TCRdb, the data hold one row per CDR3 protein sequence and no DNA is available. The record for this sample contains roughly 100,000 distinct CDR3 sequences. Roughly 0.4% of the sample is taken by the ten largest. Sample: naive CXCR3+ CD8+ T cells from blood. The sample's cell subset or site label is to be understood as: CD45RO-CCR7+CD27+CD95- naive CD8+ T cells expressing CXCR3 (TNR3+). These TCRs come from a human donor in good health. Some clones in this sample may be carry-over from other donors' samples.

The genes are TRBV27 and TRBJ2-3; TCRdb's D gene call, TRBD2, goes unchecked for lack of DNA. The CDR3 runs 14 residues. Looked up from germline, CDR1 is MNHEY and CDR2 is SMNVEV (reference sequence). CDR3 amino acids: CASFPAGSADTQYF.

The CDR3 protein is CATMEGTGNTGELFF. The rearrangement joins TRBV12-3 or TRBV12-4 to TRBJ2-2; TCRdb proposes TRBD1, but this gene call is untestable without DNA. This CDR3 region has 15 residues.

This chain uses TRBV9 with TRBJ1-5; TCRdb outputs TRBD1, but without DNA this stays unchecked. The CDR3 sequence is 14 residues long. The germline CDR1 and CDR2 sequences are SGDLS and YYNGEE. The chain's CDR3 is CASSVGTGDQPQHF.

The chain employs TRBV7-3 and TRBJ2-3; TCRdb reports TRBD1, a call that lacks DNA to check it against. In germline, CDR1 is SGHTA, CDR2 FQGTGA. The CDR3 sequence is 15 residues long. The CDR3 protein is CASSLIGGYTDTQYF.

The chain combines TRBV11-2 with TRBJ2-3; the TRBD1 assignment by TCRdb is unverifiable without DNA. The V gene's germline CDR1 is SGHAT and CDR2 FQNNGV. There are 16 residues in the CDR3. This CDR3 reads CASSLALGPEGDTQYF.